This TCR beta chain was recorded in a study of Ad26.COV2.S vaccination and SARS-CoV-2 variants. The overall study: The trial was COV1001 and the donor's arm was Ad26.COV2.S. Once or twice, 56 days apart, Ad26.COV2.S was delivered intramuscularly.

TCRdb's copy holds only in-frame clones and misses some; the assay was immunoSEQ multiplex PCR. This sample yields about 350,000 clones, of which around 88% are seen a single time; about 4.6% belongs to the top ten. Described treatment: 19 received Ad26.COV2.S at low or high dose, single or two shots; 5 received placebo; per-sample allocation not given. Sampling was performed 63 days after the first vaccine or placebo injection. Germline V CDR1 and CDR2: LNHDA, SQIVND (reference sequence). With V trimmed by 5 bases and J by 2 bases, 9 bases remained unmatched. The CDR3 loop spans 16 amino acids. The study, taken as a whole, reports: Breadth of non-spike TCRs did not differ between vaccinees and placebo recipients. Those who received the vaccine showed greater spike-specific TCR breadth than those given placebo.

Notes on this clone: Its matching antigen is unknown.

The sequencing used peripheral blood, collected in a trial of Ad26.COV2.S vaccine versus placebo. The chain joins TRBV19 to TRBJ1-2; 9 bases align to TRBD1. The sequence came from a person between 18 and 59 years old who received the Ad26.COV2.S COVID-19 vaccine or a placebo. CDR3 in DNA: TGTGCCAGTAGTTCACTAGGACAGGGGCTGAACTATGGCTACACCTTC. This encodes CASSSLGQGLNYGYTF.